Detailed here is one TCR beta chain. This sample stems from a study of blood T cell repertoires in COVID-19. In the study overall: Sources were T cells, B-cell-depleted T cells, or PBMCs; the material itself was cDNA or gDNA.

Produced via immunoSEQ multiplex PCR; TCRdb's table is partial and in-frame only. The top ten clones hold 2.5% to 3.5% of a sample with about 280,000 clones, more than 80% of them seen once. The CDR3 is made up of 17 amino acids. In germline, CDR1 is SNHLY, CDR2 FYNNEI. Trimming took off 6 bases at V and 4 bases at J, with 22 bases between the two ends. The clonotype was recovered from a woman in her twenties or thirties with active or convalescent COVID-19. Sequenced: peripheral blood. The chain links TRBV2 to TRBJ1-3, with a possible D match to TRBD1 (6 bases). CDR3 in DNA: TGTGCCAGCAGCGACGCGAGATCAGGGGATCGCGGAAACACCATATATTTT. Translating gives CASSDARSGDRGNTIYF.